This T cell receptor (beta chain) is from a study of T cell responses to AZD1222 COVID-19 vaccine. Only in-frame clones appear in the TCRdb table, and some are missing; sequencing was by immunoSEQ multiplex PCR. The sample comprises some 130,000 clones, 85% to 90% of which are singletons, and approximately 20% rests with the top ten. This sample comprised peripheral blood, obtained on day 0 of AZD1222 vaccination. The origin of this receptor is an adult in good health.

The CDR3: CATSRDQEVGYGYTF. For the CDR3, the DNA is TGTGCCACCAGCAGAGATCAGGAGGTGGGCTATGGCTACACCTTC. The chain links TRBV15 to TRBJ1-2; no reliable D call. Trimming stripped 0 bases from V and 4 bases from J, with 12 bases between. CDR1 is LNHNV, CDR2 YYDKDF, per germline (reference sequence). The CDR3 loop spans 15 amino acids.